This TCR beta chain was identified in a study of T cell repertoires in cytomegalovirus infection. About the study: Researchers turned to recently identified HLA-C-restricted CMV epitopes as well as well-studied HLA-B-restricted ones. Carrying CMV and the relevant HLA type showed in public TCR beta signatures. Broader study findings: The cumulative frequency of public TCR beta families distinguished individuals who carried CMV together with the relevant HLA. HLA-C-restricted TCR beta clonotypes specific for CMV led the ex vivo response.

MiXCR was run by TCRdb on the reads, yielding one entry per CDR3 protein. In the table there are 750,000 to 900,000 distinct CDR3 sequences, around 29% of which are singletons. A note on this clonotype: What it recognizes is unknown.

Deletions cut 0 bases from V and 4 bases from J, with 15 bases between. This CDR3 comprises 16 residues. The germline V gene encodes CDR1 LGHNA and CDR2 YNFKEQ. The chain has TRBV4-2 and TRBJ1-2; no clear D. The TCR comes from a human donor in good health (CMV status not recorded). Some clones in this sample may be carry-over from other donors' samples. Sequencing used cultured CD8+ T cells from PBMCs, obtained from culture after CMV antigen stimulation. The CDR3 loop reads CASSQDLEGRPYGYTF. In DNA, the CDR3 is TGTGCCAGCAGCCAAGATTTAGAAGGGCGGCCCTATGGCTACACCTTC.